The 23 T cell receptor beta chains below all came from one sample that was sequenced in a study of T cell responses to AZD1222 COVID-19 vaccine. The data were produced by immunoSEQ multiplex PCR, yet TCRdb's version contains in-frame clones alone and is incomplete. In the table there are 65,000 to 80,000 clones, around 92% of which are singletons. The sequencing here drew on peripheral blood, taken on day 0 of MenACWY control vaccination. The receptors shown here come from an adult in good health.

CDR3 DNA sequence: TGCGCCAGCAGCTTTGGCAATAACTATGGCTACACCTTC. Translated, it gives CASSFGNNYGYTF. The chain couples TRBV5-1 to TRBJ1-2; D gene unclear. The CDR3 totals 13 residues. The germline gives CDR1 SGHRS, CDR2 YFSETQ. V lost 2 bases and J lost 1, with 6 bases in between.

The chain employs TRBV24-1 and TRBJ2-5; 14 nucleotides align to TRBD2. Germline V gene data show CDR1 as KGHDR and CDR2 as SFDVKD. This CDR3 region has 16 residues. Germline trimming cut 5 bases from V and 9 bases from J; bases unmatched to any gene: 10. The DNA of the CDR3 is TGTGCCACCAGTGGGCCGACTAGCGGGGGGGAAAGGGCCCAGTACTTC. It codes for CATSGPTSGGERAQYF.

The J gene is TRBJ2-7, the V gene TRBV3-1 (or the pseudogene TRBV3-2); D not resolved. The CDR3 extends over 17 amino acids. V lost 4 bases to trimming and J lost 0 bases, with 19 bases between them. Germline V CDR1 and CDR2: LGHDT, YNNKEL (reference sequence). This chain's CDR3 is CASSPGTLAPSSYEQYF. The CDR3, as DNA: TGTGCCAGCAGCCCCGGAACCTTAGCCCCGAGCTCCTACGAGCAGTACTTC.

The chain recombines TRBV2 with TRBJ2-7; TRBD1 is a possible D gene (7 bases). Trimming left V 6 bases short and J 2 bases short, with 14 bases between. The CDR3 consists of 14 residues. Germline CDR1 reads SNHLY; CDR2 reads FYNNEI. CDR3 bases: TGTGCCAGCAGCCCAGGGGGGTCCCCCTACGAGCAGTACTTC. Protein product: CASSPGGSPYEQYF.

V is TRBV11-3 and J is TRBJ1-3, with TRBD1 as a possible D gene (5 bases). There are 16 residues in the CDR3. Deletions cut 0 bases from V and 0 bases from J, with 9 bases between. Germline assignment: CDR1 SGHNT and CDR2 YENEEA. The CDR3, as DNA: TGTGCCAGCAGCTTAGAGGCCGGACACTCTGGAAACACCATATATTTT. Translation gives CASSLEAGHSGNTIYF.

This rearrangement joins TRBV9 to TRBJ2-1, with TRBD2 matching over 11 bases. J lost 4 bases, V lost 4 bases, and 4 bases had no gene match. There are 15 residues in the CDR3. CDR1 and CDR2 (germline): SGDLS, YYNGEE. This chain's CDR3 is CASSPGLAAYNEQFF. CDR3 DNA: TGTGCCAGCAGCCCGGGACTAGCGGCTTACAATGAGCAGTTCTTC.

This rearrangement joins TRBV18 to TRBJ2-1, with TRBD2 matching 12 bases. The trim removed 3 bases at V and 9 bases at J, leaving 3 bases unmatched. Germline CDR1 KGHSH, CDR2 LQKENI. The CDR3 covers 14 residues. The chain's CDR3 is CASSPGLAGGEQFF. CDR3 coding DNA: TGTGCCAGCTCACCGGGACTAGCGGGCGGTGAGCAGTTCTTC.

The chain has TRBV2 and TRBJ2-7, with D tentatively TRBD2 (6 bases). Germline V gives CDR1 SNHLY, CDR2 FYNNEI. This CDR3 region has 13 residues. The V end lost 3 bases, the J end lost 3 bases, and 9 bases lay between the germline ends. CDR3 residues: CASSEGTYYEQYF. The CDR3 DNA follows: TGTGCCAGCAGTGAGGGGACTTACTACGAGCAGTACTTC.

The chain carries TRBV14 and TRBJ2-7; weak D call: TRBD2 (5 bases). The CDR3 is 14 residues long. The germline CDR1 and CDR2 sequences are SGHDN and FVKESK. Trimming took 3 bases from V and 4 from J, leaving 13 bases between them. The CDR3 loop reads CASSQQLAGYEQYF. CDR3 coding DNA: TGTGCCAGCAGCCAGCAGCTAGCTGGGTACGAGCAGTACTTC.

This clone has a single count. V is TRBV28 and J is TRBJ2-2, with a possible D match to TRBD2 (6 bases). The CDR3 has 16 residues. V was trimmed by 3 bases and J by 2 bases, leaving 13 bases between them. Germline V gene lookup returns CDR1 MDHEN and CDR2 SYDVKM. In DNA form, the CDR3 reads TGTGCCAGCAGTTTCTGGCAGGGAGGCAACACCGGGGAGCTGTTTTTT. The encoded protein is CASSFWQGGNTGELFF.

The CDR3 sequence is CASSLLISDTQYF. The DNA of the CDR3 is TGTGCCAGCAGCTTGCTGATTTCAGATACGCAGTATTTT. The chain employs TRBV7-7 and TRBJ2-3; D not certain. Germline CDR1 reads SSHAT; CDR2 reads FNYEAQ (reference sequence). The V end lost 3 bases, the J end lost 4 bases, and 8 bases lay between the germline ends. The CDR3 has 13 amino acids.

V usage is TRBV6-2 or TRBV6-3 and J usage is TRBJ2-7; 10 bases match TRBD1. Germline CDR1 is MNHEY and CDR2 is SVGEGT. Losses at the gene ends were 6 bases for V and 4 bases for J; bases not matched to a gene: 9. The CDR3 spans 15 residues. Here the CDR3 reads CASSLRGDRGYEQYF. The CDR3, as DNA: TGTGCCAGCAGCTTACGGGGGGACAGGGGATACGAGCAGTACTTC.

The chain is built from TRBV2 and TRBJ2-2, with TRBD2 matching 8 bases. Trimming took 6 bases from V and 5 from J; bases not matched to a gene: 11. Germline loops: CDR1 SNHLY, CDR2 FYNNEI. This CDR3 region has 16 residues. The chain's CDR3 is CASRADRAGATGELFF. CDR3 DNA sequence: TGTGCCAGCAGGGCAGATCGAGCGGGGGCGACCGGGGAGCTGTTTTTT.

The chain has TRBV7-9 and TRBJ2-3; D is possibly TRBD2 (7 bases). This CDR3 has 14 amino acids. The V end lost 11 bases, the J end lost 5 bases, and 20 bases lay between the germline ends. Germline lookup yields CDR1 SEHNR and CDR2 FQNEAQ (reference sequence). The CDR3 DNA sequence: TGTGCCTCCGAACAGGGAGGGGGGAAAGATACGCAGTATTTT. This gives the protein CASEQGGGKDTQYF.

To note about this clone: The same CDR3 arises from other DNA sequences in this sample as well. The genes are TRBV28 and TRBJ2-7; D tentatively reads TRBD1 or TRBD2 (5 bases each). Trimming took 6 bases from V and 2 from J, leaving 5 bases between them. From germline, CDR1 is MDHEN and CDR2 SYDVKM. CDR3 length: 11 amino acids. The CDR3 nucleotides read TGTGCCAGCAGGGGGGCCTACGAGCAGTACTTC. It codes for CASRGAYEQYF.

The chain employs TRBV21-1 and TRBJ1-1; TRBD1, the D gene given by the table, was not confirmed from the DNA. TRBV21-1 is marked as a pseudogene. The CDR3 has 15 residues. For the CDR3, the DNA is TGTGCCAGCAGCAAAGAGTCTGGGGGCGGCACTGAAGCTTTCTTT. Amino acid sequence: CASSKESGGGTEAFF.

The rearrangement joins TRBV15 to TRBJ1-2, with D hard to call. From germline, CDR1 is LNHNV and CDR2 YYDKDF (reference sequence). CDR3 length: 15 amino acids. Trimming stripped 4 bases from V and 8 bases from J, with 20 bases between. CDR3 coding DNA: TGTGCCACCAGCAACCTAGACCGGGCCTTCCAAGGCTACACCTTC. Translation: CATSNLDRAFQGYTF.

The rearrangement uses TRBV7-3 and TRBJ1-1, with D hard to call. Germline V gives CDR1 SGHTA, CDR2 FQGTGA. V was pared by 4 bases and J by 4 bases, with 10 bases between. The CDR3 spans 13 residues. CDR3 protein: CASSSAVGTEAFF. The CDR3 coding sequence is TGTGCCAGCAGCTCCGCCGTTGGCACTGAAGCTTTCTTT. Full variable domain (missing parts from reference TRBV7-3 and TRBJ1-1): GAGVSQTPSNKVTEKGKYVELRCDPISGHTALYWYRQSLGQGPEFLIYFQGTGAADDSGLPNDRFFAVRPEGSVSTLKIQRTERGDSAVYLCASSSAVGTEAFFGQGTRLTVV.

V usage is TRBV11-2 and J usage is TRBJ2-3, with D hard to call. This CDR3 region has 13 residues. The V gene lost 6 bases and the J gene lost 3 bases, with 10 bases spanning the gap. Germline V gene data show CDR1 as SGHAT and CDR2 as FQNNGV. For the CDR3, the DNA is TGTGCCAGCAGTTTCTCTTTTACAGATACGCAGTATTTT. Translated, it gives CASSFSFTDTQYF.

DNA of the CDR3: TGTGCCAGCAGTCCCAGGGTGGATGGTGGCTACACCTTC. It yields the protein CASSPRVDGGYTF. The J gene is TRBJ1-2, the V gene TRBV6-5; the D gene is possibly TRBD1 (5 bases). V was pared by 5 bases and J by 7 bases, with 14 bases between. Germline CDR1 and CDR2: MNHEY and SVGAGI. This CDR3 region has 13 residues.

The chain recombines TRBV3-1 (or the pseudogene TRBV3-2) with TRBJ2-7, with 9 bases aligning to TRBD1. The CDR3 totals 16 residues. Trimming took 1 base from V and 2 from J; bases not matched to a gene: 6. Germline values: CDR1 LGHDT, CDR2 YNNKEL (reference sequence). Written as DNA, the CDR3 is TGTGCCAGCAGCCAAGTTGTCGGGACAGGGCCCTACGAGCAGTACTTC. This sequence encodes CASSQVVGTGPYEQYF.

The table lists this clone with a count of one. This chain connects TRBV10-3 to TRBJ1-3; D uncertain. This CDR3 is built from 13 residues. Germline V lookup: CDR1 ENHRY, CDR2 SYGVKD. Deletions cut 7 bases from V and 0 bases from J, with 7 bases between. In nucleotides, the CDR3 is TGTGCCATCAAGCAGAGCTCTGGAAACACCATATATTTT. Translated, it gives CAIKQSSGNTIYF.

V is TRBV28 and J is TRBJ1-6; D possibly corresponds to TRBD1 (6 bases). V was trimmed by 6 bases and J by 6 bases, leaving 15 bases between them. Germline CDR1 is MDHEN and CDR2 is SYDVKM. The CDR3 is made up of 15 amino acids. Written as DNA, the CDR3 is TGTGCCAGCAGCCTCGGAGGGGGGCTTAATTCACCCCTCCACTTT. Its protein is CASSLGGGLNSPLHF.